This TCR beta chain was documented in a study of T-cell memory formation after mild COVID-19. Overall study results and limits: While clones contracting from day 15 to 85 were balanced between CD4 and CD8, later expanders leaned CD4+. The study detected some responding clones in pre-infection memory, suggesting cross-reactive memory joined. CD4+ clones that contracted lay mainly in CM and EM; CD8+ ones lay in EMRA.

V was pared by 4 bases and J by 4 bases, with 7 bases of the junction left unmatched. This CDR3 region has 16 residues. As regards this clonotype: Antigen specificity is unknown.

UMIs and sample barcodes were carried by the TCR alpha and TCR beta cDNA libraries that 5'RACE produced using constant-segment primers. TCRdb re-analysed the 5' RACE reads in MiXCR, keeping a single row per CDR3 protein. The sample has 260,000 or so distinct CDR3 sequences, around 17% seen once. Sequencing was performed on PBMCs or a T cell subset sorted from them (not recorded which). The chain carries TRBV12-3 or TRBV12-4 and TRBJ1-6; 7 bases align to TRBD1. This TCR derives from a man younger than 30 who had mild COVID-19 (a few samples of this study predate the infection). Cell type and time point are not known. The CDR3 sequence is CASSSTPGQYNSPLHF. In nucleotides, the CDR3 is TGTGCCAGCAGTTCAACACCGGGACAGTATAATTCACCCCTCCACTTT.